This TCR beta chain was observed in a study of T cell repertoires in cytomegalovirus infection. Regarding the study as a whole: The response measured ex vivo was dominated by TCR beta clonotypes (HLA-C-restricted and CMV-specific).

The V gene's germline CDR1 is WNHNN and CDR2 SYGVQD (reference sequence). V lost 0 bases to trimming and J lost 3 bases, with 21 bases between them. This CDR3 has 18 residues. TCRdb re-called the reads through MiXCR, storing one row per CDR3 protein. The sample holds some 71,000 distinct CDR3 sequences, 28% seen once. Concerning this clonotype itself: Its antigen remains unidentified.

The sample was CD8+ T cells from cultured PBMCs, taken from culture after CMV antigen stimulation. This TCR came from a human donor in good health (CMV status not recorded). Some clones in this sample may be carry-over from other donors' samples. The rearrangement joins TRBV10-1 to TRBJ2-7, with D possibly matching TRBD1 (6 bases). CDR3 amino acids: CASSESMFASGALYEQYF. CDR3 nucleotide sequence: TGCGCCAGCAGTGAGTCGATGTTTGCGTCAGGGGCTCTCTACGAGCAGTACTTC.